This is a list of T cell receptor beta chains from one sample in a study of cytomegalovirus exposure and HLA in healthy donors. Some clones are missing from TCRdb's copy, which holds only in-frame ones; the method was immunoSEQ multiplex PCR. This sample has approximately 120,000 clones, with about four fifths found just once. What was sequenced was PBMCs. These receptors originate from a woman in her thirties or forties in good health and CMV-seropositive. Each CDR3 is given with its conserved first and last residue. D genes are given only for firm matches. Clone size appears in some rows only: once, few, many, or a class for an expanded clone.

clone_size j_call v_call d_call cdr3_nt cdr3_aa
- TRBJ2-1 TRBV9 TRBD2 TGTGCCAGCTCGCCTAGCGGGAGCCACAATGAGCAGTTCTTC CASSPSGSHNEQFF
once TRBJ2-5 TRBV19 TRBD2 TGTGCCAGTAGTATGAGGTTGTGGGATCTAGCGGGGGCGTACCAAGAGACCCAGTACTTC CASSMRLWDLAGAYQETQYF
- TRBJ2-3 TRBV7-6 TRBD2 TGTGCCACCGTAGCGGGACGTGGGACAGATACGCAGTATTTT CATVAGRGTDTQYF
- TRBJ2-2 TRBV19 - TGTGCCAGCAACTACCGGAGCAACACCGGGGAGCTGTTTTTT CASNYRSNTGELFF
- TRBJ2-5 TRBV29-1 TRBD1 TGCAGCGCCTGGACAGGGGGAGAGACCCAGTACTTC CSAWTGGETQYF
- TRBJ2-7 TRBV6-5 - TGTGCCAGCAGTTACTCGACGATAGCCGAGCAGTACTTC CASSYSTIAEQYF
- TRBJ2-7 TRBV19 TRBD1 TGTGCCAGTAGTCTGGACAGGGGGTCCTACGAGCAGTACTTC CASSLDRGSYEQYF
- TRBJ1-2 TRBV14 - TGTGCCAGCAGCCAACTTTTCCCGGGAGCAGGACCTAACTATGGCTACACCTTC CASSQLFPGAGPNYGYTF
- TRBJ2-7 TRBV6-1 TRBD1 TGTGCCAGCAGTGGACCCCGGGACAGGGTGGTTCGCGAGCAGTACTTC CASSGPRDRVVREQYF
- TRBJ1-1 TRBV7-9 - TGTGCCAGCAGCTTCGGGTTAGGGGTGGACACTGAAGCTTTCTTT CASSFGLGVDTEAFF
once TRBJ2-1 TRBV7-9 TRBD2 TGTGCCAGCAAGCCCTCCCCGGGAGGGCCGGGTGATGAGCAGTTCTTC CASKPSPGGPGDEQFF
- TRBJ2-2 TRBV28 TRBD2 TGTGCCAGCAGTTCTCTAGCGGGAGCGACGAACACCGGGGAGCTGTTTTTT CASSSLAGATNTGELFF
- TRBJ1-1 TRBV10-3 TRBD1 TGTGCCATCAGTGAATCGGACAGGAGGACTGAAGCTTTCTTT CAISESDRRTEAFF
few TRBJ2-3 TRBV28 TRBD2 TGTGCCAGCAGTTATACTAGCGGGAGGGGTACGCAGTATTTT CASSYTSGRGTQYF
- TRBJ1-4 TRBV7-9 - TGTGCCAGCAGCTTCCGTCGAGGTGAAAAACTGTTTTTT CASSFRRGEKLFF
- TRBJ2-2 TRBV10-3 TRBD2 TGTGCCATCAGTGAGTCAGCGGGAGTGGACACCGGGGAGCTGTTTTTT CAISESAGVDTGELFF
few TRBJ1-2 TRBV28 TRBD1 TGTGCCAGCAGTCAACGGACAGGAAAGCAATATGGCTACACCTTC CASSQRTGKQYGYTF
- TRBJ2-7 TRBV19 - TGTGCCAGTAGTCCGATCGAGGGCGCGGGTAGCTCCTACGAGCAGTACTTC CASSPIEGAGSSYEQYF
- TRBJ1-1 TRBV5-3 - TGTGCCAGAAGCAGCTCGGCTTCCGGGGTCACAGGACAGGCTTTCTTT CARSSSASGVTGQAFF
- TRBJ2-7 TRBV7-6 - TGTGCCAGCAGCTCGGACTCTAATCCCTACGAGCAGTACTTC CASSSDSNPYEQYF
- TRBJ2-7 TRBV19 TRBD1 TGTGCCAGTAGTATAGGCCACAGGGGGCTCGACGAGCAGTACTTC CASSIGHRGLDEQYF
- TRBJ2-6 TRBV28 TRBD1 TGTGCCAGCACGACAGGGGAGAGTTCTGGGGCCAACGTCCTGACTTTC CASTTGESSGANVLTF
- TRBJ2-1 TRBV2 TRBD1 TGTGCCAGCAGTGAAGCGGGAATCCCAGGGGGCGATGAGCAGTTCTTC CASSEAGIPGGDEQFF
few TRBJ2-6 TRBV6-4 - TGTGCCAGCAGTGACAGGGGTGGGGCCAACGTCCTGACTTTC CASSDRGGANVLTF
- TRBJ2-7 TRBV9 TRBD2 TGTGCCAGCAGCGTAGAGACGGCCCCTAGCGGGCCGACCTACGAGCAGTACTTC CASSVETAPSGPTYEQYF
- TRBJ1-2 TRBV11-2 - TGTGCCAGCAGCTTAGGAGTGGTCGATGGCTACACCTTC CASSLGVVDGYTF
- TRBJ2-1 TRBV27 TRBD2 TGTGCCAGCAGTTGGTTGGGGACTAGCGGGAGAAATGAGCAGTTCTTC CASSWLGTSGRNEQFF
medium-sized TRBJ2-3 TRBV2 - TGTGCCAGCCAAGGGGTGGGTACGCAGTATTTT CASQGVGTQYF
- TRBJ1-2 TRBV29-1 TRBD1 TGCAGCGTGCGGACAGGAGAATATGATGGCTACACCTTC CSVRTGEYDGYTF
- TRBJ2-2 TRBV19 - TGTGCCACCAACAATCGGAGTCCCGGGGAGCTGTTTTTT CATNNRSPGELFF
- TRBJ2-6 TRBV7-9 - TGTGCCAGCAGCTTAGTTCAGGGCTCTGGGGCCAACGTCCTGACTTTC CASSLVQGSGANVLTF
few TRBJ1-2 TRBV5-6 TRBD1 TGTGCCAGCACCCTTGTAATGGGGGACAGGGGATTTAATGGCTACACCTTC CASTLVMGDRGFNGYTF
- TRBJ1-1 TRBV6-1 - TGTGCCAGCAGTACCGTTGGGGGCGAAGCTTTCTTT CASSTVGGEAFF
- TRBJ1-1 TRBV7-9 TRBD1 TGTGCCAGCAGCCAGGACAGGGGATGGAGGACTGAAGCTTTCTTT CASSQDRGWRTEAFF
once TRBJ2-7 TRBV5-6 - TGTGCCAGCAGCTTGGGCGGCAGTTGGGTCTACGAGCAGTACTTC CASSLGGSWVYEQYF
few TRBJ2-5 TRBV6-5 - TGTGCCAGCAGTTACAGCCAGGGCCAAGAGACCCAGTACTTC CASSYSQGQETQYF
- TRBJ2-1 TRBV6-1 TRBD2 TGTGCCAGCTCCGGGACTAGGGTCACCCATGAGCAGTTCTTC CASSGTRVTHEQFF
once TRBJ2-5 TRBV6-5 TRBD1 TGTGCCACCCACCGGGACAGGGTTGGGGAGACCCAGTACTTC CATHRDRVGETQYF
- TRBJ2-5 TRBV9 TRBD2 TGTGCCAGCAGCGCCGGGGCTAGCGGGAGCTTACAAGAGACCCAGTACTTC CASSAGASGSLQETQYF
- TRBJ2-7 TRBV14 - TGTGCCAGCAGCCAAAGAGATTCAGGGAACCCCCAAAGGCTCTCCTACGAGCAGTACTTC CASSQRDSGNPQRLSYEQYF
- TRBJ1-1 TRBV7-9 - TGTGCCAGCAGCTACCGACAGTACACTGAAGCTTTCTTT CASSYRQYTEAFF
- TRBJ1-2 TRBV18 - TGTGCCAGCGCGCCCGAGGGAGGTAACTATGGCTACACCTTC CASAPEGGNYGYTF
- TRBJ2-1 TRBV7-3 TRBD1 TGTGCCAGCAGAGCTACCGGGACAGGGGGTCGGGGTGAGCAGTTCTTC CASRATGTGGRGEQFF
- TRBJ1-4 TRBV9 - TGTGCCAGCAGCCCACGGGACAAGTATGAAAAACTGTTTTTT CASSPRDKYEKLFF
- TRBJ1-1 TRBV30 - TGTGCCTGGACCGCCCGGGACACCTTGAACACTGAAGCTTTCTTT CAWTARDTLNTEAFF
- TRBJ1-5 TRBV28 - TGTGCCAGCAGTTTGGAGGGGCGAGGGAGCAATCAGCCCCAGCATTTT CASSLEGRGSNQPQHF
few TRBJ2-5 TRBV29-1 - TGCAGCGTGCAACCCCTAGGTGCTTCTGGCGAGACCCAGTACTTC CSVQPLGASGETQYF
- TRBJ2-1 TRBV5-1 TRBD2 TGCGCCAGCAGCGTAGAAGCGACTAGCGGGTATAAGGTCTTC CASSVEATSGYKVF